The T cell receptor (beta chain) under discussion was sequenced for a study of beta chain features in type 1 diabetes. Investigators reverse transcribed all isolated RNA, so they sequenced expressed TCRB transcripts. Sequencing used immunoSEQ multiplex PCR; TCRdb keeps in-frame clones, though not all of them. This table has 120,000 or so clones, roughly 17% appearing once. General study points: VDJ junctions in type 1 diabetes patients carried more deletions and fewer insertions. Within each of all four CD4+ subsets, Type 1 diabetes patients had TCRB CDR3s that were moderately but significantly shorter.

This clone was observed a few times. Antigen specificity is unknown. Trimming cost V 0 bases and J 5 bases, with 10 bases left between them. Germline V lookup: CDR1 LNHNV, CDR2 YYDKDF (reference sequence). The CDR3 contains 14 residues. The gene calls are TRBV15 and TRBJ2-5; D gene ambiguous. The source of this sequence is a man aged 18-30 years with type 1 diabetes. Material for sequencing was central memory CD4+ T cells from blood. The CDR3 bases are TGTGCCACCAGCAGAGAGCCTCACGAGGAGACCCAGTACTTC. Amino acids: CATSREPHEETQYF.